This TCR beta chain comes out of a study of Ad26.COV2.S vaccination and SARS-CoV-2 variants. The overall study: Participant was drawn from the COV1001 Ad26.COV2.S trial arm. Into the muscle, Ad26.COV2.S was dosed once or twice, 56 days apart.

Remarks on this clone: Its antigen is not known. Within the sample, other DNA sequences also encode this same CDR3.

CDR3 length equals 13 residues. The germline V and J ends were trimmed by 1 base and 6 bases, with 10 bases remaining between them. Germline lookup yields CDR1 SGHAT and CDR2 FQNNGV. As to treatment: roughly 18 received Ad26.COV2.S at low or high dose, single or two shots; about five received placebo; per-sample allocation not given. Following the first vaccine or placebo injection, samples were taken on day 63. Boston supplied an adult donor aged 18-55 years. Generated by immunoSEQ multiplex PCR, the TCRdb table keeps only in-frame clones and is missing some. The profile covers nearly 400,000 clones, with roughly 90% appearing a single time and under 2% taken by the ten largest. Overall study results and limits: TCR breadth and depth analyses may have underestimated total T cell responses.

The sample consisted of peripheral blood, taken in a trial of Ad26.COV2.S vaccine versus placebo. The V gene is TRBV11-2, the J gene TRBJ2-7, with D possibly TRBD2 on 5 matching bases. The receptor was derived from a person between 18 and 65 years old who received the Ad26.COV2.S COVID-19 vaccine or a placebo. This CDR3 is CASSLGAAGEQYF. In DNA form, the CDR3 reads TGTGCCAGCAGCTTAGGAGCGGCTGGCGAGCAGTACTTC.